Shown below are 28 T cell receptor beta chains from a single sample sequenced in a study of T-cell memory formation after mild COVID-19. TCRdb independently ran MiXCR on the 5' RACE reads; one entry per CDR3 protein. The repertoire holds roughly 200,000 distinct CDR3 sequences, around 16% seen once, with approximately 2.2% in the top ten. The sample was PBMCs or a T cell subset sorted from them (not recorded which). Source of these receptors: an adult woman who had mild COVID-19 (a few samples of this study predate the infection). Cell type and time point are not known.

This chain uses TRBV3-1 with TRBJ2-7; D is ambiguous. CDR3 size: 13 residues. Trimming stripped 2 bases from V and 6 bases from J, with 11 bases between. Germline V CDR1 and CDR2: LGHDT, YNNKEL (reference sequence). CDR3 in DNA: TGTGCCAGCAGCCAATTGTCGGTATCCGAGCAGTACTTC. This encodes CASSQLSVSEQYF.

This clonotype was seen a handful of times. The chain combines TRBV7-9 with TRBJ2-5, with D maybe TRBD2 (5 bases). The germline gives CDR1 SEHNR, CDR2 FQNEAQ (reference sequence). The CDR3 consists of 13 residues. V was shortened by 4 bases and J by 8 bases, with 14 bases between the two germline ends. This CDR3 is CASSSTGINTQYF. As DNA, the CDR3 is TGTGCCAGCAGCTCGACCGGGATAAACACCCAGTACTTC.

The chain recombines TRBV20-1 with TRBJ2-7; possibly TRBD2 for D (7 bases). The germline V gene encodes CDR1 DFQATT and CDR2 SNEGSKA (reference sequence). V dropped 6 bases and J dropped 2 bases, with 17 bases sitting between them. This CDR3 has 14 amino acids. Here the CDR3 DNA reads TGCAGTGCGAGGTGGGGGGGCACAACCTACGAGCAGTACTTC. It is translated as CSARWGGTTYEQYF.

This clonotype came up a few times. In DNA form, the CDR3 reads TGTGCCAGCAGACTTACCGGGGGGACCTACGAGCAGTACTTC. Translated, it gives CASRLTGGTYEQYF. The chain combines TRBV7-8 with TRBJ2-7, with 7 positions matching TRBD2. CDR1 SGHVS and CDR2 FQNEAQ come from the germline V gene. The CDR3 contains 14 residues. J was trimmed by 2 bases and V by 6 bases; bases with no gene match: 7.

This clonotype is classed as medium-sized. This chain connects TRBV7-2 to TRBJ2-5; TRBD2 matches at 9 bases. The J segment lost 4 bases and the V segment lost 4 bases, leaving 4 bases of the junction unmatched. Germline CDR1 reads SGHTA; CDR2 reads FQGNSA. CDR3 length: 14 amino acids. The CDR3 DNA reads as TGTGCCAGCAGCTACGGGACTAGCCGAGAGACCCAGTACTTC. Residues: CASSYGTSRETQYF. Full variable domain (outside the CDR3, taken from reference TRBV7-2 and TRBJ2-5): GAGVSQSPSNKVTEKGKDVELRCDPISGHTALYWYRQSLGQGLEFLIYFQGNSAPDKSGLPSDRFSAERTGGSVSTLTIQRTQQEDSAVYLCASSYGTSRETQYFGPGTRLLVL.

The chain joins TRBV6-2 or TRBV6-3 to TRBJ2-6; 7 bases agree with TRBD1. The V segment lost 6 bases and the J segment 2 bases; nucleotides outside the gene matches: 13. Germline V CDR1 and CDR2: MNHEY, SVGEGT. The CDR3 consists of 18 residues. The DNA for the CDR3 is TGTGCCAGCAGGTCCGGAAAAATTACAGGGGCTGGGGCCAACGTCCTGACTTTC. This sequence encodes CASRSGKITGAGANVLTF.

This clonotype was detected only a few times. The chain carries TRBV6-5 and TRBJ1-1; tentatively, D is TRBD1 (6 bases). CDR1 is MNHEY and CDR2 is SVGAGI in the germline V gene. V was pared by 3 bases and J by 2 bases, with 13 bases between. This CDR3 spans 15 amino acids. CDR3: CASSYSRDTNTEAFF. Written as DNA, the CDR3 is TGTGCCAGCAGTTATTCTCGGGACACAAACACTGAAGCTTTCTTT.

CDR3 nucleotide sequence: TGTGCCACCAGTGCACAACAGGGGGGGCTGTTCTTC. Amino acids: CATSAQQGGLFF. This sequence joins TRBV24-1 and TRBJ2-1, with TRBD1 as a possible D gene (8 bases). V was trimmed by 5 bases and J by 15 bases, leaving 16 bases between them. The CDR3 has 12 amino acids. The germline gives CDR1 KGHDR, CDR2 SFDVKD.

At least ten counts were recorded for this clonotype. The chain couples TRBV12-3 or TRBV12-4 to TRBJ1-1, with D hard to call. The CDR3 covers 13 residues. V dropped 6 bases and J dropped 4 bases, with 12 bases sitting between them. This chain's CDR3 is CASSFSGGTEAFF. For the CDR3, the DNA is TGTGCCAGCAGCTTCTCAGGTGGCACTGAAGCTTTCTTT.

The genes are TRBV29-1 and TRBJ1-2, with D unclear. This CDR3 has 12 residues. V was cut by 4 bases and J by 8 bases, with 14 bases left in between. Germline CDR1 is SQVTM and CDR2 is ANQGSEA. The CDR3 reads CSVATTVGGYTF. In nucleotides, the CDR3 is TGCAGCGTTGCTACTACGGTGGGAGGCTACACCTTC. Looking up the rest from reference TRBV29-1 and TRBJ1-2 gives the full variable domain: SAVISQKPSRDICQRGTSLTIQCQVDSQVTMMFWYRQQPGQSLTLIATANQGSEATYESGFVIDKFPISRPNLTFSTLTVSNMSPEDSSIYLCSVATTVGGYTFGSGTRLTVV.

The CDR3 DNA sequence: TGTGCCAGCAGCGCCGGGACAGTCTACAATGAGCAGTTCTTC. It encodes CASSAGTVYNEQFF. The V gene is TRBV9, the J gene TRBJ2-1, with 7 bases lining up with TRBD1. The CDR3 runs to 14 residues. Germline lookup yields CDR1 SGDLS and CDR2 YYNGEE. The V segment lost 3 bases and the J segment 3 bases; nucleotides outside the gene matches: 3.

The sample holds a few counts of this clonotype. V gene TRBV28 combines with J gene TRBJ1-4; D gene unclear. The V and J ends lost 6 bases and 0 bases respectively, with 11 bases between them. The CDR3 has 15 residues. Germline-derived CDR1 and CDR2 are MDHEN and SYDVKM. Written as DNA, the CDR3 is TGTGCCAGCAGCTATGTAGCACCAACTAATGAAAAACTGTTTTTT. Residues: CASSYVAPTNEKLFF. The full variable domain, completed using reference TRBV28 and TRBJ1-4, is DVKVTQSSRYLVKRTGEKVFLECVQDMDHENMFWYRQDPGLGLRLIYFSYDVKMKEKGDIPEGYSVSREKKERFSLILESASTNQTSMYLCASSYVAPTNEKLFFGSGTQLSVL.

This clonotype was picked up a small number of times. The chain couples TRBV5-6 to TRBJ2-3, with 12 bases aligning to TRBD2. Germline CDR1 SGHDT, CDR2 YYEEEE. This CDR3 is built from 14 residues. J gave up 5 bases and V 4 bases, and 2 bases lay outside the gene matches. The CDR3 is CASSTGLAGDTQYF. In nucleotides, the CDR3 is TGTGCCAGCAGCACGGGACTAGCGGGAGATACGCAGTATTTT.

The chain recombines TRBV4-3 with TRBJ1-2; a weak D match, TRBD1 (5 bases). CDR1 and CDR2 from the germline V gene are LGHNA and YSLEER. This CDR3 comprises 13 residues. V lost 1 base to trimming and J lost 8 bases, with 11 bases between them. Here the CDR3 reads CASSQARGDGYTF. The DNA of the CDR3 is TGCGCCAGCAGCCAAGCTAGGGGCGACGGCTACACCTTC.

The sample holds one count of this clonotype. CDR3 residues: CASSFSLITGGWGNQPQHF. DNA for the CDR3: TGTGCCAGCAGCTTTTCCCTCATTACAGGGGGTTGGGGCAATCAGCCCCAGCATTTT. The chain links TRBV7-2 to TRBJ1-5; TRBD1 matches 8 bases. The ends lost 3 bases at V and 2 bases at J; junction bases unmatched: 15. Germline-derived CDR1 and CDR2 are SGHTA and FQGNSA. The CDR3 contains 19 residues.

The chain has TRBV7-8 and TRBJ1-1; 7 nucleotides align to TRBD1. The CDR3 sequence is 14 residues long. The trim removed 5 bases at V and 6 bases at J, leaving 9 bases unmatched. Germline V gives CDR1 SGHVS, CDR2 FQNEAQ. The CDR3 nucleotides are TGTGCCAGCAGCCGTACGGGAGACAGGGCTGAAGCTTTCTTT. Translation: CASSRTGDRAEAFF. Full variable domain (remainder filled in from reference TRBV7-8 and TRBJ1-1): GAGVSQSPRYKVAKRGQDVALRCDPISGHVSLFWYQQALGQGPEFLTYFQNEAQLDKSGLPSDRFFAERPEGSVSTLKIQRTQQEDSAVYLCASSRTGDRAEAFFGQGTRLTVV.

This rearrangement joins TRBV5-1 to TRBJ2-3; the D is unclear. Per the germline V gene, CDR1 is SGHRS and CDR2 is YFSETQ. This CDR3 has 14 residues. The germline V and J ends were trimmed by 0 bases and 4 bases, with 9 bases remaining between them. The CDR3 nucleotides are TGCGCCAGCAGCTTGGGGCTGGGTGCAGATACGCAGTATTTT. Amino acids: CASSLGLGADTQYF.

The sample holds a few counts of this clonotype. The chain uses TRBV10-3 and TRBJ2-7, with 9 bases that match TRBD1. Germline CDR1 reads ENHRY; CDR2 reads SYGVKD. The CDR3 is 12 residues long. The junction had 1 base not matched to a gene; V was cut back by 6 bases and J by 4 bases. CDR3 sequence: CAIRQGAYEQYF. CDR3 DNA sequence: TGTGCCATCAGACAGGGGGCTTACGAGCAGTACTTC.

The gene calls are TRBV20-1 and TRBJ2-7, with 9 nucleotides matching TRBD1. Germline loops: CDR1 DFQATT, CDR2 SNEGSKA (reference sequence). This CDR3 has 15 residues. J gave up 3 bases and V 1 base, and 7 bases lay outside the gene matches. The CDR3: CSARVQDRGYYEQYF. The CDR3 DNA follows: TGCAGTGCTAGAGTCCAGGACAGGGGATACTACGAGCAGTACTTC.

This clonotype has only a few counts. In nucleotides, the CDR3 is TGTGCCAGCAGCTTAGGGCCCCGGGGGGGCCAATCCTACAATGAGCAGTTCTTC. As protein: CASSLGPRGGQSYNEQFF. The chain employs TRBV7-2 and TRBJ2-1, with 8 bases fitting TRBD2. The germline V gene has CDR1 SGHTA and CDR2 FQGNSA. Trimming at V came to 1 base and at J to 1 base, leaving 9 bases not matched to a gene. CDR3 length: 18 residues.

This clonotype has a handful of counts. V is TRBV11-2 and J is TRBJ2-3; 8 bases are shared with TRBD2. Looked up from germline, CDR1 is SGHAT and CDR2 is FQNNGV. The length of the CDR3 is 18 residues. Losses at the gene ends were 3 bases for V and 0 bases for J; bases not matched to a gene: 11. CDR3 in amino acids: CASSFLAGLPGSTDTQYF. The CDR3 DNA sequence: TGTGCCAGCAGCTTTTTAGCGGGATTACCCGGTAGCACAGATACGCAGTATTTT.

This clonotype was counted between two and nine times. This rearrangement joins TRBV11-2 to TRBJ1-1; 7 bases are shared with TRBD1. V was pared by 2 bases and J by 6 bases, with 6 bases of the junction left unmatched. The V gene's germline CDR1 is SGHAT and CDR2 FQNNGV. This CDR3 spans 14 amino acids. DNA of the CDR3: TGTGCCAGCAGCTTAATAGGGGGCCCCTCTGAAGCTTTCTTT. Its protein product is CASSLIGGPSEAFF. Together with reference TRBV11-2 and TRBJ1-1, the CDR3 gives the full variable domain: EAGVAQSPRYKIIEKRQSVAFWCNPISGHATLYWYQQILGQGPKLLIQFQNNGVVDDSQLPKDRFSAERLKGVDSTLKIQPAKLEDSAVYLCASSLIGGPSEAFFGQGTRLTVV.

The chain employs TRBV12-3 or TRBV12-4 and TRBJ1-2; 10 bases are a match to TRBD1. This CDR3 comprises 15 residues. After removal of 5 bases from V and 6 bases from J, the junction contained 9 bases not matched to a gene. The CDR3: CASSLRQGALDGYTF. In DNA, the CDR3 is TGTGCCAGCAGTCTGAGACAGGGGGCTTTAGATGGCTACACCTTC.

This clonotype was seen a few times. The chain combines TRBV12-3 or TRBV12-4 with TRBJ2-5; 13 nucleotides line up with TRBD2. Trimming removed 6 bases from V and 7 bases from J; junction bases left unmatched: 14. The CDR3 totals 17 residues. In DNA, the CDR3 is TGTGCCAGCAGCAAAGTTACCGGGACTAGCGGGGCAGGGACCCAGTACTTC. This gives the protein CASSKVTGTSGAGTQYF.

The V and J genes are TRBV6-6 and TRBJ1-1; 7 bases fit TRBD1. Germline CDR1 reads MNHNY; CDR2 reads SVGAGI (reference sequence). The ends lost 6 bases at V and 2 bases at J; junction bases unmatched: 6. There are 14 residues in the CDR3. CDR3 residues: CASRSGGSNTEAFF. DNA of the CDR3: TGTGCCAGCAGATCAGGGGGGAGCAACACTGAAGCTTTCTTT.

V usage is TRBV5-1 and J usage is TRBJ2-3; TRBD2 matches at 9 bases. V was clipped by 3 bases and J by 6 bases; unmatched bases: 5. This CDR3 comprises 14 residues. The germline gives CDR1 SGHRS, CDR2 YFSETQ. CDR3: CASSYGLAWDTQYF. The CDR3 DNA follows: TGCGCCAGCAGCTACGGACTAGCGTGGGATACGCAGTATTTT.

This chain uses TRBV29-1 with TRBJ2-5; TRBD1 aligns across 7 bases. Germline assignment: CDR1 SQVTM and CDR2 ANQGSEA. With 2 bases clipped from V and 4 bases from J, the junction kept 19 bases outside the gene matches. This CDR3 is 18 amino acids long. CDR3 DNA sequence: TGCAGCGTTGAATTGACAGGGCCACTCCCAATGATTATAGAGACCCAGTACTTC. This translates into CSVELTGPLPMIIETQYF.

This clonotype has a handful of counts. The chain links TRBV9 to TRBJ2-3; D gene ambiguous. The length of the CDR3 is 15 residues. Between the trimmed V and J ends, which lost 0 bases and 5 bases, there was a span of 13 bases. The germline gives CDR1 SGDLS, CDR2 YYNGEE. CDR3 sequence (DNA): TGTGCCAGCAGCGTAGGACCGCTTTGGGGAGATACGCAGTATTTT. Residues: CASSVGPLWGDTQYF.